The 16 T cell receptor beta chains reported below all come from one sample, sequenced in a study of blood T cell repertoires in COVID-19. Generated by immunoSEQ multiplex PCR, the TCRdb table keeps only in-frame clones and is missing some. Altogether 130,000 to 150,000 clones are present, 84% being singletons, with the ten largest covering around 9.6%. Material: peripheral blood. The origin of the receptors is a man in his 60s with active or convalescent COVID-19.

The CDR3: CASSFSVEAFF. The CDR3 region has the DNA TGTGCCAGCAGTTTCTCGGTGGAAGCTTTCTTT. The chain carries TRBV12-3 or TRBV12-4 and TRBJ1-1; no clear D. The CDR3 is 11 amino acids. V was trimmed by 3 bases and J by 8 bases, leaving 7 bases between them.

The V gene is TRBV20-1, the J gene TRBJ1-2; D remains unclear. V dropped 1 base and J dropped 4 bases, with 4 bases sitting between them. Germline assignment: CDR1 DFQATT and CDR2 SNEGSKA (reference sequence). The length of the CDR3 is 11 residues. The CDR3 region has the DNA TGCAGTGCTAGAGTCGGCTATGGCTACACCTTC. Amino acid sequence: CSARVGYGYTF.

The V gene is TRBV13, the J gene TRBJ2-1, with TRBD1 identical over 10 bases. The CDR3 is made up of 16 amino acids. The germline V gene encodes CDR1 PRHDT and CDR2 FYEKMQ (reference sequence). Germline trimming cut 7 bases from V and 8 bases from J; bases unmatched to any gene: 14. CDR3 DNA: TGTGCCAGCACTTATCGGGGGGACAGGGGTTCGGATGAGCAGTTCTTC. It specifies CASTYRGDRGSDEQFF.

This chain uses TRBV10-2 with TRBJ1-4, with 9 bases matching TRBD1. The CDR3 has 15 residues. CDR1 and CDR2 from the germline V gene are WSHSY and SAAADI. The junction had 4 bases not matched to a gene; V was cut back by 3 bases and J by 5 bases. Here the CDR3 reads CASSDTGTGNEKLFF. CDR3 in DNA: TGCGCCAGCAGTGATACCGGGACAGGGAATGAAAAACTGTTTTTT.

The rearrangement links TRBV20-1 to TRBJ1-5; perhaps TRBD1 as D (5 bases). Germline V CDR1 and CDR2: DFQATT, SNEGSKA (reference sequence). There are 14 residues in the CDR3. Trimming shortened V by 3 bases and J by 7 bases, and 16 bases separated the two germline ends. The CDR3 loop is CSASNEAGHQPQHF. The CDR3 DNA follows: TGCAGTGCTAGTAATGAAGCCGGACACCAGCCCCAGCATTTT.

This sequence joins TRBV10-1 and TRBJ1-1, with 8 nucleotides matching TRBD1. The germline gives CDR1 WNHNN, CDR2 SYGVQD (reference sequence). J lost 1 base, V lost 4 bases, and 2 bases had no gene match. This CDR3 region has 14 residues. The CDR3 sequence is CASSGDRGNTEAFF. The CDR3 DNA sequence: TGCGCCAGCAGTGGAGACAGGGGGAACACTGAAGCTTTCTTT.

The CDR3 nucleotides are TGTGCCAGCAGTTCAAGACAGGGGCCACCCACCGGGGAGCTGTTTTTT. This sequence encodes CASSSRQGPPTGELFF. This chain uses TRBV6-5 with TRBJ2-2; TRBD1 matches at 8 bases. The CDR3 has 16 amino acids. Germline V gene sequence: CDR1 MNHEY, CDR2 SVGAGI. V was clipped by 4 bases and J by 4 bases; unmatched bases: 8.

The chain combines TRBV12-3 or TRBV12-4 with TRBJ1-2, with D perhaps matching TRBD1 (5 bases). The CDR3 covers 13 residues. V gave up 6 bases and J gave up 3 bases, with 11 bases separating them. The DNA of the CDR3 is TGTGCCAGCAGCCGGGGGGTTGACTATGGCTACACCTTC. It yields the protein CASSRGVDYGYTF.

The chain recombines TRBV7-9 with TRBJ2-7; D is ambiguous. Germline CDR1 SEHNR, CDR2 FQNEAQ (reference sequence). Trimming cost V 0 bases and J 0 bases, with 3 bases left between them. The CDR3 loop spans 13 amino acids. CDR3 in DNA: TGTGCCAGCAGCTTAGCGGCCTCCTACGAGCAGTACTTC. This encodes CASSLAASYEQYF.

The CDR3 spells CASSIGPGSSYEQYF. In DNA form, the CDR3 reads TGTGCCAGTAGTATAGGTCCGGGGAGCTCCTACGAGCAGTACTTC. This chain uses TRBV19 with TRBJ2-7, with D possibly TRBD2 on 5 matching bases. Trimming pared 1 base from V and 0 bases from J, leaving 10 bases between. The CDR3 runs 15 residues. CDR1 LNHDA and CDR2 SQIVND come from the germline V gene (reference sequence). Drawing the rest from reference TRBV19 and TRBJ2-7, the complete variable domain is DGGITQSPKYLFRKEGQNVTLSCEQNLNHDAMYWYRQDPGQGLRLIYYSQIVNDFQKGDIAEGYSVSREKKESFPLTVTSAQKNPTAFYLCASSIGPGSSYEQYFGPGTRLTVT.

V is TRBV24-1 and J is TRBJ1-5; 10 bases match TRBD1. Germline V gene sequence: CDR1 KGHDR, CDR2 SFDVKD. The CDR3 is made up of 18 amino acids. Unmatched junction bases numbered 6, after V lost 2 bases and J lost 0 bases. CDR3: CATSDSGTGVYSNQPQHF. The CDR3 DNA reads as TGTGCCACCAGTGATTCCGGGACAGGGGTTTATAGCAATCAGCCCCAGCATTTT.

The CDR3 sequence is CASSPNSGGKGYTF. Here the CDR3 DNA reads TGTGCCAGCAGCCCTAACTCAGGGGGAAAAGGCTACACCTTC. J is TRBJ1-2 and V is TRBV7-2; 7 nucleotides line up with TRBD1. The CDR3 loop spans 14 amino acids. With 5 bases clipped from V and 8 bases from J, the junction kept 11 bases outside the gene matches. Germline loops: CDR1 SGHTA, CDR2 FQGNSA.

Note on this clone: The identical CDR3 is also encoded by other nucleotide sequences in the sample. This chain joins TRBV30 and TRBJ2-2; D is perhaps TRBD2 (6 bases). Germline V gives CDR1 GTSNPN, CDR2 SVGIG (reference sequence). The CDR3 is 14 amino acids. The germline V and J ends were trimmed by 0 bases and 4 bases, with 9 bases remaining between them. CDR3 in amino acids: CAWSVLAGTGELFF. The CDR3 bases are TGTGCCTGGAGTGTACTAGCCGGCACCGGGGAGCTGTTTTTT.

This chain links TRBV10-3 with TRBJ2-5; 9 bases line up with TRBD2. Germline V gives CDR1 ENHRY, CDR2 SYGVKD. The CDR3 loop spans 15 amino acids. V shed 8 bases, J shed 4 bases, and the junction held 11 bases outside the gene matches. The CDR3 nucleotides read TGTGCCATCCAGGCGGTAGCGGGAGCCAGAGAGACCCAGTACTTC. Residues: CAIQAVAGARETQYF.

The V and J genes are TRBV7-2 and TRBJ2-1, with TRBD1 identical over 8 bases. The CDR3 spans 15 residues. After removal of 4 bases from V and 4 bases from J, the junction contained 6 bases not matched to a gene. CDR1 is SGHTA and CDR2 is FQGNSA in the germline V gene. For the CDR3, the DNA is TGTGCCAGCAGCTCCGGGACAGGCCCTTACAATGAGCAGTTCTTC. The encoded protein is CASSSGTGPYNEQFF.

The gene calls are TRBV19 and TRBJ2-3, with 14 bases that match TRBD2. J gave up 4 bases and V 9 bases, and 12 bases lay outside the gene matches. Germline V gene sequence: CDR1 LNHDA, CDR2 SQIVND (reference sequence). This CDR3 region has 17 residues. CDR3 amino acids: CASESGTSGSLADTQYF. The CDR3 DNA reads TGTGCCAGCGAATCCGGGACTAGCGGGAGTTTGGCAGATACGCAGTATTTT. Filled out from reference TRBV19 and TRBJ2-3, the complete variable domain reads DGGITQSPKYLFRKEGQNVTLSCEQNLNHDAMYWYRQDPGQGLRLIYYSQIVNDFQKGDIAEGYSVSREKKESFPLTVTSAQKNPTAFYLCASESGTSGSLADTQYFGPGTRLTVL.